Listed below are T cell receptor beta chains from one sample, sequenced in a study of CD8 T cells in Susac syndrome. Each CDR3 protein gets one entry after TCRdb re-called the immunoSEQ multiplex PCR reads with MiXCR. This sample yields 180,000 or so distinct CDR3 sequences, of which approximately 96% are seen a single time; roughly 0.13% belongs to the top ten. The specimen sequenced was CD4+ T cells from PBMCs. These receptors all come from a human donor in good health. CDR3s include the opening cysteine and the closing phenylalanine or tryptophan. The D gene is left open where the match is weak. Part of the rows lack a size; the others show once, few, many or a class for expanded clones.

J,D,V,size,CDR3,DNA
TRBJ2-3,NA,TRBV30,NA,CAWSVSRVMGPDTQYF,TGTGCCTGGAGTGTTAGTAGGGTGATGGGCCCAGATACGCAGTATTTT
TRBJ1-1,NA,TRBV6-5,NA,CASNQGKGTEAFF,TGTGCCAGTAATCAGGGAAAGGGGACTGAAGCTTTCTTT
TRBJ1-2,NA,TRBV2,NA,CASRELDGYGYTF,TGTGCCAGCAGGGAACTAGATGGCTATGGCTACACCTTC
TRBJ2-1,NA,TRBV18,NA,CASSPRPLGYEQFF,TGTGCCAGCTCACCACGACCCCTTGGGTATGAGCAGTTCTTC
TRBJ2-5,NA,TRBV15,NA,CATSRGLLETQYF,TGTGCCACCAGCAGAGGACTGCTGGAGACCCAGTACTTC
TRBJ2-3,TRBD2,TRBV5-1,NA,CASSLMAGDPTDTQYF,TGCGCCAGCAGCTTGATGGCGGGGGACCCCACAGATACGCAGTATTTT
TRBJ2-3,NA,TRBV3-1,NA,CASRGETDTQYF,TGTGCCAGCAGAGGGGAAACAGATACGCAGTATTTT
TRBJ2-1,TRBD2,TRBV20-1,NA,CSASASGVRLSYNEQFF,TGCAGTGCTAGCGCTAGCGGGGTCCGTCTCTCCTACAATGAGCAGTTCTTC
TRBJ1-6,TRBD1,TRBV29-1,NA,CSARQGPGSPLHF,TGCAGCGCCCGACAGGGCCCTGGGTCACCCCTCCACTTT
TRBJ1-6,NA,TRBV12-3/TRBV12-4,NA,CASSSQGGNGSPLHF,TGTGCCAGCAGTTCCCAAGGGGGTAATGGTTCACCCCTCCACTTT
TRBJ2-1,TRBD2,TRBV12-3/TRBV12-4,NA,CASSPDLAGGLNEQFF,TGTGCCAGCAGCCCCGATCTAGCGGGGGGCCTCAATGAGCAGTTCTTC
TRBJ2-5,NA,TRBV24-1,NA,CATGPRTKETQYF,TGTGCCACCGGGCCTCGAACCAAAGAGACCCAGTACTTC
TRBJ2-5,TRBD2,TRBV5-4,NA,CASSWTSGGGETQYF,TGTGCCAGCAGCTGGACTAGCGGGGGAGGAGAGACCCAGTACTTC
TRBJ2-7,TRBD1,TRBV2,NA,CASSDRQGGNEQYF,TGTGCCAGCAGTGACCGACAGGGGGGTAACGAGCAGTACTTC
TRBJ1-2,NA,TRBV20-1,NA,CSASGRLNYGYTF,TGCAGTGCTAGTGGTCGTCTCAACTATGGCTACACCTTC
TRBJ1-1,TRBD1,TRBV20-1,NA,CSAWIPTGQPLGAFF,TGCAGTGCTTGGATACCCACGGGACAGCCGCTGGGTGCTTTCTTT
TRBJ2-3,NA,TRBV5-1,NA,CASSLDRNTDTQYF,TGCGCCAGCAGCTTGGACAGGAACACAGATACGCAGTATTTT
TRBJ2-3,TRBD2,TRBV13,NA,CASSLEAASGATDTQYF,TGTGCCAGCAGCTTAGAGGCGGCTAGCGGGGCCACAGATACGCAGTATTTT
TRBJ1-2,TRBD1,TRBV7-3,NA,CASSANQGDGYTF,TGTGCCAGCAGCGCAAACCAGGGGGATGGCTACACCTTC
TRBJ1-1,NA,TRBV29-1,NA,CSVVSGTEAFF,TGCAGCGTTGTGAGCGGGACTGAAGCTTTCTTT
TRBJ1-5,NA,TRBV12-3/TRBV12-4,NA,CASSFFTAGANQPQHF,TGTGCCAGCAGTTTCTTCACTGCGGGGGCCAATCAGCCCCAGCATTTT
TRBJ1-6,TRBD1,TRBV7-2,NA,CASKITGATGNSPLHF,TGTGCCAGCAAGATTACAGGGGCCACTGGCAATTCACCCCTCCACTTT
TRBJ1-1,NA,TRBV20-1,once,CSALRVGGTEAFF,TGCAGTGCCCTCAGGGTCGGGGGCACTGAAGCTTTCTTT
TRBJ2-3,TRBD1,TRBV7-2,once,CASRLGQFPDTQYF,TGTGCCAGCCGGCTGGGACAGTTCCCAGATACGCAGTATTTT
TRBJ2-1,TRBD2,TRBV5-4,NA,CASSLVRGTYNEQFF,TGTGCCAGCAGCTTGGTGCGGGGGACCTACAATGAGCAGTTCTTC
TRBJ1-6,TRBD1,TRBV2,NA,CASSTGISYNSPLHF,TGTGCCAGCTCGACAGGGATTTCCTATAATTCACCCCTCCACTTT
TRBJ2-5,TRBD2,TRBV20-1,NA,CSWEAGGVKETQYF,TGCAGTTGGGAGGCGGGGGGGGTCAAAGAGACCCAGTACTTC
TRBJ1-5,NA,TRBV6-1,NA,CASSEGRRGNSNQPQHF,TGTGCCAGCAGTGAAGGGCGGAGGGGGAATAGCAATCAGCCCCAGCATTTT
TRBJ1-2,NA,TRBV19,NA,CASSPGEYGYTF,TGTGCCAGTAGTCCGGGAGAGTATGGCTACACCTTC
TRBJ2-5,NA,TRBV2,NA,CASSDVLQETQYF,TGTGCCAGCAGTGATGTTCTCCAAGAGACCCAGTACTTC
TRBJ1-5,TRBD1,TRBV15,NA,CATSRDHRGGRNQPQHF,TGTGCCACCAGCAGAGATCACAGGGGAGGACGCAATCAGCCCCAGCATTTT
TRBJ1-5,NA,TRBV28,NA,CASSSGGSGSNQPQHF,TGTGCCAGCAGTTCGGGGGGAAGCGGGAGCAATCAGCCCCAGCATTTT
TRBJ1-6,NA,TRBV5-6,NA,CASSLFGSPLHF,TGTGCCAGCAGCTTGTTCGGTTCACCCCTCCACTTT
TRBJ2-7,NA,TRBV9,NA,CASGSGTSYEQYF,TGTGCCAGCGGCTCGGGTACCTCCTACGAGCAGTACTTC
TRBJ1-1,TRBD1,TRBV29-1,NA,CSVGRGTGGVTEAFF,TGCAGCGTTGGAAGGGGGACAGGGGGCGTTACTGAAGCTTTCTTT
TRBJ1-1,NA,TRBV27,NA,CASSLYGGTNTEAFF,TGTGCCAGCAGTTTATATGGTGGAACGAACACTGAAGCTTTCTTT